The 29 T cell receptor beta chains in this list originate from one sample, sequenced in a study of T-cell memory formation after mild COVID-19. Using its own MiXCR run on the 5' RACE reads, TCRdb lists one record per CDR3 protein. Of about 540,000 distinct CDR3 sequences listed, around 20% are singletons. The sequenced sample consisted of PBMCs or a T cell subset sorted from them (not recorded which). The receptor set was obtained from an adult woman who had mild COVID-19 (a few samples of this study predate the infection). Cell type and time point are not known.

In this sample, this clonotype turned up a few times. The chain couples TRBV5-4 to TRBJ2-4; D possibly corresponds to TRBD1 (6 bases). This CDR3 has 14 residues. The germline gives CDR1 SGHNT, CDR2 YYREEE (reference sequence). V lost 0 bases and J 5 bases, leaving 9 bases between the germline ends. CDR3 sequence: CASSLDRAQNIQYF. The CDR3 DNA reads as TGTGCCAGCAGCTTGGACAGGGCCCAAAACATTCAGTACTTC.

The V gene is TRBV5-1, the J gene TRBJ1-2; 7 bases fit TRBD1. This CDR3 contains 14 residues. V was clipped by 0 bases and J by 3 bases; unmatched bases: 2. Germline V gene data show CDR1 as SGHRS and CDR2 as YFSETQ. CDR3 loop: CASSLATGDYGYTF. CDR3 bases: TGCGCCAGCAGCTTGGCCACAGGGGACTATGGCTACACCTTC.

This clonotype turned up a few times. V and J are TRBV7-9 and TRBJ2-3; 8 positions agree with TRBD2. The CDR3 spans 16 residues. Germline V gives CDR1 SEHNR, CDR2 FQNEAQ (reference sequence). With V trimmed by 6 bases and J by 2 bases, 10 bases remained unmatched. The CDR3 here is CASSTSGGPSTDTQYF. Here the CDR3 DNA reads TGTGCCAGCAGTACATCGGGGGGGCCCTCCACAGATACGCAGTATTTT.

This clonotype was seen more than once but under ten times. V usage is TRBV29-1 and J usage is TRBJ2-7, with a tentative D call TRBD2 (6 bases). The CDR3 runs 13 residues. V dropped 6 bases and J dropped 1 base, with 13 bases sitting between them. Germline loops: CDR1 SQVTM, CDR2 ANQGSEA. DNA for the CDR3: TGCAGCGTCTCCCGGGACTCATCCTACGAGCAGTACTTC. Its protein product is CSVSRDSSYEQYF.

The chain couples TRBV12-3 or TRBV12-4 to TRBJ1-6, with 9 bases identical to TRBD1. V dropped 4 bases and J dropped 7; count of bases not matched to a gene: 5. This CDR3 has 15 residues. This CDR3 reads CASSSRGQGNSPLHF. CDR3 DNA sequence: TGTGCCAGCAGTTCACGAGGACAGGGGAATTCACCCCTCCACTTT.

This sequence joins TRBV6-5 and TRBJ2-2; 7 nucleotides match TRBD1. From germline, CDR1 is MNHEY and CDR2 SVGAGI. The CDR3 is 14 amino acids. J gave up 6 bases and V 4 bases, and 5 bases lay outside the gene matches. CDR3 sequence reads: CASSSTGFAGELFF. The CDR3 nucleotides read TGTGCCAGCAGTTCGACAGGGTTCGCCGGGGAGCTGTTTTTT.

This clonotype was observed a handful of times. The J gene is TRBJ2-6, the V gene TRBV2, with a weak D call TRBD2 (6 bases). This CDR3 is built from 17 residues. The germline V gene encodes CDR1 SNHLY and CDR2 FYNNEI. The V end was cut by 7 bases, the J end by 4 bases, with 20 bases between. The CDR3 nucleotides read TGTGCCAGCATGAGGGACTCGGGGCCGAGAGGGGCCAACGTCCTGACTTTC. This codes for CASMRDSGPRGANVLTF.

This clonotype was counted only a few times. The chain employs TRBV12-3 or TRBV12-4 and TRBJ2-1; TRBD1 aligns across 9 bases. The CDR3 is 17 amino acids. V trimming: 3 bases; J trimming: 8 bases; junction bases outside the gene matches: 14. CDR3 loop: CASSFGVGTGLVDEQFF. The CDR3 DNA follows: TGTGCCAGCAGTTTTGGGGTCGGGACAGGGTTGGTTGATGAGCAGTTCTTC.

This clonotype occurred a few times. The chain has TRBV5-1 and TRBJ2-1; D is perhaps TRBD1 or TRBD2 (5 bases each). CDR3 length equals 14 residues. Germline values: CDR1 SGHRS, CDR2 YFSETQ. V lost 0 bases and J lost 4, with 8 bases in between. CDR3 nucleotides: TGCGCCAGCAGCTTGGTGGGGGAGTACAATGAGCAGTTCTTC. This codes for CASSLVGEYNEQFF. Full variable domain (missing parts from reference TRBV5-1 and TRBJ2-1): KAGVTQTPRYLIKTRGQQVTLSCSPISGHRSVSWYQQTPGQGLQFLFEYFSETQRNKGNFPGRFSGRQFSNSRSEMNVSTLELGDSALYLCASSLVGEYNEQFFGPGTRLTVL.

CDR3 DNA: TGTGCCAGCAGCCGAGAGGGACTCTCGGGCGGCGAGCAGTACTTC. It codes for CASSREGLSGGEQYF. V usage is TRBV7-9 and J usage is TRBJ2-7; TRBD2 is a possible D gene (6 bases). CDR3 length: 15 residues. Germline CDR1 is SEHNR and CDR2 is FQNEAQ (reference sequence). V lost 5 bases, J lost 6 bases, and 20 bases lay in between. Drawing the rest from reference TRBV7-9 and TRBJ2-7, the complete variable domain is DTGVSQNPRHKITKRGQNVTFRCDPISEHNRLYWYRQTLGQGPEFLTYFQNEAQLEKSRLLSDRFSAERPKGSFSTLEIQRTEQGDSAMYLCASSREGLSGGEQYFGPGTRLTVT.

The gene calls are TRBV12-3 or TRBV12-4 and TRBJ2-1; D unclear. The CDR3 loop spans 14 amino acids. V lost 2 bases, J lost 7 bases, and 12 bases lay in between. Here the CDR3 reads CASSLLSVRNEQFF. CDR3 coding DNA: TGTGCCAGCAGTTTACTGAGTGTGCGAAATGAGCAGTTCTTC.

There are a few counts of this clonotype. In DNA, the CDR3 is TGTGCCAGCAGCGTAGATGGCGGGGGGCGAGGCACAGATACGCAGTATTTT. Amino acid sequence: CASSVDGGGRGTDTQYF. The chain couples TRBV9 to TRBJ2-3; 8 bases fit TRBD2. This CDR3 has 17 amino acids. V shed 0 bases, J shed 1 base, and the junction held 7 bases outside the gene matches. Germline values: CDR1 SGDLS, CDR2 YYNGEE.

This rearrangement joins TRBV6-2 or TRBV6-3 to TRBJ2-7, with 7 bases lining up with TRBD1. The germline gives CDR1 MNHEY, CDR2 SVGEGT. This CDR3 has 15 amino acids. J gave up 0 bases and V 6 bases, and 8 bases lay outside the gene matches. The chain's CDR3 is CASRTTNRGSYEQYF. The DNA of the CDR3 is TGTGCCAGCAGGACAACCAACAGGGGCTCCTACGAGCAGTACTTC.

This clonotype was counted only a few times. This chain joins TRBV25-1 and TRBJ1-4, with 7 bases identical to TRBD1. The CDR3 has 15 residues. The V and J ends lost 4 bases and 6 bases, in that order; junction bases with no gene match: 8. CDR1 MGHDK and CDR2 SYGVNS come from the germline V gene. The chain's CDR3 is CASSALDRPDEKLFF. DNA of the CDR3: TGTGCCAGCAGTGCATTGGACAGGCCAGATGAAAAACTGTTTTTT.

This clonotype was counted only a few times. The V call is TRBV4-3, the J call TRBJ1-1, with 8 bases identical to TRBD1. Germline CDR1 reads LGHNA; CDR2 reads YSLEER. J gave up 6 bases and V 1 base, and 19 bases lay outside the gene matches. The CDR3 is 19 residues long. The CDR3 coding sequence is TGCGCCAGCAGCCAAGTTGGTTTCAGGGGGCACTATGGACACTCTGAAGCTTTCTTT. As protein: CASSQVGFRGHYGHSEAFF.

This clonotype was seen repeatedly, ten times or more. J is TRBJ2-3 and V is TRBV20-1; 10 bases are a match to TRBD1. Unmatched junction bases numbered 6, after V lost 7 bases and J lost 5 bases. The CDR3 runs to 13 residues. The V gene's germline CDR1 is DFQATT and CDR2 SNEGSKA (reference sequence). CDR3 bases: TGCAGTGGCGGGGACAGGGGTAAAGATACGCAGTATTTT. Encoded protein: CSGGDRGKDTQYF.

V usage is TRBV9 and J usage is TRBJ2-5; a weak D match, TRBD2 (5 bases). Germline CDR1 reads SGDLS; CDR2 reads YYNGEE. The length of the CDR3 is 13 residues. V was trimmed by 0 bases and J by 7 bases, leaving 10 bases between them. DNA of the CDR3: TGTGCCAGCAGCGTAGACGGGGTTGGGACCCAGTACTTC. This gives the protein CASSVDGVGTQYF.

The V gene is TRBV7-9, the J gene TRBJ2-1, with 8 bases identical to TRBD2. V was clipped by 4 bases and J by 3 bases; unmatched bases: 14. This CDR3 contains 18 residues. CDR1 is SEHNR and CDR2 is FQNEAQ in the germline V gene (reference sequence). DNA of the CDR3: TGTGCCAGCAGCTCCGGGGGAAAAGCGGGAGCCTACTACAATGAGCAGTTCTTC. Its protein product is CASSSGGKAGAYYNEQFF.

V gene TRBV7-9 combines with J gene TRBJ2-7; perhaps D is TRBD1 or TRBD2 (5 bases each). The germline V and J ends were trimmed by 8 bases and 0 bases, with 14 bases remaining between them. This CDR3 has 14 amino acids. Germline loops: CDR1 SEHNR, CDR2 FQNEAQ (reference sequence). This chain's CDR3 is CASGFPGSSYEQYF. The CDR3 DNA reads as TGTGCCAGCGGATTCCCAGGGAGCTCCTACGAGCAGTACTTC.

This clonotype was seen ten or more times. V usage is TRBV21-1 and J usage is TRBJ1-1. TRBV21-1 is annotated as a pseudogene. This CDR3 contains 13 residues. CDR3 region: CASSKALWGEAFF. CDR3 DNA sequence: TGTGCCAGCAGCAAAGCGCTTTGGGGTGAAGCTTTCTTT.

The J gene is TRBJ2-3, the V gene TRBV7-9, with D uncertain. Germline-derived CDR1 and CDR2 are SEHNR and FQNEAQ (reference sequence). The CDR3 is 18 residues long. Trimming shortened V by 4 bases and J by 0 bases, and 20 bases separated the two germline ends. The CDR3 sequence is CASSSTARSGPSTDTQYF. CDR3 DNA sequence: TGTGCCAGCAGCTCCACGGCGCGATCCGGGCCTAGCACAGATACGCAGTATTTT.

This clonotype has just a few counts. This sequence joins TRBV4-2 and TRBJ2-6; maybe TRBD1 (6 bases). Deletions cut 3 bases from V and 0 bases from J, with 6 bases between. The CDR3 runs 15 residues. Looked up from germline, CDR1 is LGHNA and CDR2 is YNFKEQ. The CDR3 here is CASSQGASGANVLTF. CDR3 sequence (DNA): TGTGCCAGCAGCCAGGGGGCCTCTGGGGCCAACGTCCTGACTTTC.

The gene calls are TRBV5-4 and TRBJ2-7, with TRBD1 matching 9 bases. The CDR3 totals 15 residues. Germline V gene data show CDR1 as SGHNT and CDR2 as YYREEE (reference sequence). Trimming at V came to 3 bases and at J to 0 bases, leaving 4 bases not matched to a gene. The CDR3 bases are TGTGCCAGCAGCTCCAAGACAGGGGGCTCCTACGAGCAGTACTTC. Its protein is CASSSKTGGSYEQYF.

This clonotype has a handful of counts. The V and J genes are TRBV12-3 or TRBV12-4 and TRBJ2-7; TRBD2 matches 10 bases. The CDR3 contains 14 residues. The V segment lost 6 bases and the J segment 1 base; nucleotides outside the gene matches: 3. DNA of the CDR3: TGTGCCAGCAGGACAGCGGGAGGGTCCTACGAGCAGTACTTC. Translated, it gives CASRTAGGSYEQYF.

CDR3 nucleotide sequence: TGTGCCAGCAGCCCTTACGCGGGGAATTACAATGAGCAGTTCTTC. Its translation is CASSPYAGNYNEQFF. The rearrangement links TRBV5-6 to TRBJ2-1; a weak D match, TRBD2 (6 bases). CDR3 length: 15 amino acids. Trimming removed 4 bases from V and 4 bases from J, with 15 bases in between. Germline V lookup: CDR1 SGHDT, CDR2 YYEEEE.

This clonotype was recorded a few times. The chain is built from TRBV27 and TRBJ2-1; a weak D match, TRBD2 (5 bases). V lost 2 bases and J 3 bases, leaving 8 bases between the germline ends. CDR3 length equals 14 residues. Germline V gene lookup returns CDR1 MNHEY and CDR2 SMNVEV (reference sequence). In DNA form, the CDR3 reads TGTGCCAGCAGTTTAGCCGGGAACTACAATGAGCAGTTCTTC. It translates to CASSLAGNYNEQFF.

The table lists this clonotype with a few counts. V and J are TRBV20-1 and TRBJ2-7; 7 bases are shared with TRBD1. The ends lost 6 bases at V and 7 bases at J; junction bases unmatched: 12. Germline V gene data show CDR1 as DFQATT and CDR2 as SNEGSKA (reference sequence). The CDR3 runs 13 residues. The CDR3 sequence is CSAAGTASQEQYF. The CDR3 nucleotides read TGCAGTGCGGCCGGGACAGCGTCCCAAGAGCAGTACTTC.

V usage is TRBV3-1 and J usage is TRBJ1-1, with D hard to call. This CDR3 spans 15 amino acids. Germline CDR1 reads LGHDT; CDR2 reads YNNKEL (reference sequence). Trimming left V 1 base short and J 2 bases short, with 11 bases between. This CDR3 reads CASSQGPVRNTEAFF. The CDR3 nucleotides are TGTGCCAGCAGCCAAGGTCCGGTAAGAAACACTGAAGCTTTCTTT.

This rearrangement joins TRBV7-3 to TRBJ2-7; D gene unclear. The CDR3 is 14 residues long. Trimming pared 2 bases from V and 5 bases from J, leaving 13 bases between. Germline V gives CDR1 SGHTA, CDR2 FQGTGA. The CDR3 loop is CASSLGSGVNEQYF. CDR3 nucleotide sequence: TGTGCCAGCAGCTTAGGGTCAGGCGTCAACGAGCAGTACTTC.